These 5 T cell receptor beta chains share one sample of origin, sequenced in a study of T cells in Graves' hyperthyroidism and ophthalmopathy. Template material for amplifying TCR beta CDR3 regions consisted of RNA transcripts. An initial round of RT-PCR targeting the TCR CDR3 relied on the HTBI primer set. TCRdb fed the multiplex PCR reads into MiXCR, producing one record per CDR3 protein. The data hold 480,000 or so distinct CDR3 sequences, with 40% to 50% observed a single time. Input material: peripheral blood or thyroid tissue (not recorded which). These receptors were collected from an adult woman with Graves' disease, either hyperthyroidism or ophthalmopathy (not recorded which).

The chain uses TRBV2 and TRBJ2-5; 9 bases map to TRBD2. Germline V gene sequence: CDR1 SNHLY, CDR2 FYNNEI. Trimming took 4 bases from V and 2 from J; bases not matched to a gene: 2. This CDR3 has 14 amino acids. The CDR3 loop is CASSGSGSQETQYF. The CDR3 coding sequence is TGTGCCAGCAGTGGTAGCGGGAGTCAAGAGACCCAGTACTTC.

The CDR3 region has the DNA TGTGCCAGCAGTCAAACCGGGTCCGGCTCAAATGGCTACACCTTC. It translates to CASSQTGSGSNGYTF. This chain links TRBV6-1 with TRBJ1-2; D call uncertain. This CDR3 region has 15 residues. Per the germline V gene, CDR1 is MNHNS and CDR2 is SASEGT. V lost 5 bases and J lost 6, with 19 bases in between.

This clonotype has just a few counts. The gene calls are TRBV7-9 and TRBJ2-5, with TRBD2 identical over 13 bases. Germline V gives CDR1 SEHNR, CDR2 FQNEAQ (reference sequence). CDR3 length: 16 amino acids. Unmatched junction bases numbered 9, after V lost 6 bases and J lost 5 bases. In DNA, the CDR3 is TGTGCCAGCAGGTTGACTAGCGGGAGGAATCGGGAGACCCAGTACTTC. This translates into CASRLTSGRNRETQYF.

CDR3 loop: CASSRQNSNQPQHF. The CDR3 region has the DNA TGTGCCAGCAGTAGACAGAATAGCAATCAGCCCCAGCATTTT. V gene TRBV6-5 combines with J gene TRBJ1-5; maybe TRBD1 (5 bases). Per the germline V gene, CDR1 is MNHEY and CDR2 is SVGAGI. The CDR3 length is 14 residues. Trimming removed 5 bases at V and 0 bases at J, with 8 bases between.

This clonotype was found once. The J gene is TRBJ1-2, the V gene TRBV9; D is perhaps TRBD1 (5 bases). Trimming shortened V by 3 bases and J by 4 bases, and 19 bases separated the two germline ends. Germline V lookup: CDR1 SGDLS, CDR2 YYNGEE. This CDR3 has 16 residues. The CDR3 sequence is CASSASDRDGTYGYTF. The CDR3 DNA is TGTGCCAGCAGCGCCTCGGACCGGGACGGGACCTATGGCTACACCTTC.